The T cell receptor beta chain under discussion was sequenced for a study of blood T cells in healthy people across ages. The V gene lost 2 bases and the J gene lost 8 bases, with 16 bases spanning the gap. In germline, CDR1 is SGDLS, CDR2 YYNGEE. The length of the CDR3 is 14 residues. Study-level results: Versus aged donors, long-lived donors had higher diversity and more naive CD4+ cells.

RNA extraction gave at least 5.5 micrograms of total RNA per sample. Concerning this clonotype: Its antigen is as yet unknown.

A J-beta primer mix and a sample-barcoded 5' primer were used in a second PCR of about 7 to 12 cycles. Each cDNA molecule was tagged by a template-switch adaptor with 12 random nucleotides. Each of the samples gave a minimum of 3 million paired-end reads that contained CDR3. MiXCR was run by TCRdb on the 5' RACE reads, yielding one entry per CDR3 protein. The table records 650,000 to 1,000,000 distinct CDR3 sequences, around 45% of them present only once. The source material was blood. J is TRBJ1-1 and V is TRBV9; maybe TRBD1 (5 bases). This TCR was sampled from an elderly man in good health. This CDR3 is CASSVVQEPREAFF. The CDR3, as DNA: TGTGCCAGCAGCGTCGTACAGGAGCCCCGAGAAGCTTTCTTT.